A single TCR beta chain is shown here with its context. The target of this receptor is not known. At one of its ends the junction is not consistent with the germline gene, which may arise from a read error. Other nucleotide sequences in the sample specify the same CDR3. This entry comes from a study of T cells in localized non-small cell lung cancer (dated by TCRdb to 2020 to 2021). About the full investigation: The study examined T cell repertoires in a few hundred patients with early-stage NSCLC and compared tumors with uninvolved tumor-adjacent lungs. The cohort comprised under 250 treatment-naïve NSCLC patients with resected, localized lung tumors. Of the NSCLC patients, 129 were male and 85 to 110 were female, and the mean age was roughly 61 years.

The immunoSEQ Assay was used to sequence TCR beta CDR3 regions from DNA. For the original study's pipeline: T cell density was computed as TCR beta template counts normalized to usable DNA estimated by amplifying housekeeping genes. Using the preseqR package, richness was estimated by extrapolating to 120,000 templates for tissue samples and 400,000 templates for PBMC samples. Clonality was defined by subtracting Pielou's evenness from one. Differential abundance testing on productive amino-acid clonotypes, with a minimum total count of 5 and an alpha of 0.1, was used to identify tissue-enriched TCRs. The Jaccard Index and the Morisita Overlap Index were used to quantify repertoire overlap between compartments. TCR beta CDR3s were clustered by GLIPH together with public tetramer-defined viral CDR3s, and at least three viral sequences plus V-gene enrichment were required for viral motifs. In its TCRdb copy, this immuneACCESS table keeps in-frame sequences only and misses some clones. Where compared with another copy, unresolved V genes explain less than half of these, and the others have no known cause. The V and J calls and clone size were taken over from that table, and D and trimming were inferred from the DNA. The sample includes more than 30,000 clones, with roughly 88% observed a single time. 4.2% of the sample is in the top ten clones.

At diagnosis, tumor, uninvolved tumor-adjacent lung and peripheral blood were collected and then preserved as a mix of FFPE and fresh-frozen material. Blood samples were analyzed as peripheral blood mononuclear cells for TCR repertoire profiling. The germline V gene gives CDR1 as LGHNA and CDR2 as YNFKEQ. From cysteine to phenylalanine, the CDR3 is 15 amino acids long. Only the CDR3 portion is preserved as DNA: 45 bases, with reading frame beginning at the first base. Study-wide findings and limitations: Because multi-region tumor sequencing was not performed, intratumor heterogeneity could not be ruled out. Of the top 100 tumor clones, a median of roughly 56 were detected in paired uninvolved adjacent lung; 28 were also among that lung's top 100. Because the study design was exploratory, TCR variables were selected using unadjusted p-values without false-discovery rate correction. Uninvolved tumor-adjacent lung showed the highest T cell clonality, higher than tumor, which suggests more focused antigenic responses in the uninvolved tumor-adjacent lung. Longer overall survival was associated with higher T cell density in blood, whereas shorter survival was associated with higher clonality in adjacent lung.

This sequence was found in a woman between 40 and 69 years old with stage III lung adenocarcinoma. Rearrangement joined TRBV4-2 to TRBJ1-6, with 7 bases aligning to TRBD1. The material was peripheral blood mononuclear cells, obtained before any cancer treatment. The nucleotide sequence reads as follows: TGTGCCAGCAGTCAAGGGGGCGATGAGGTTTCACCCCTCCACTTT. Its product reads: CASSQGGDEVSPLHF.